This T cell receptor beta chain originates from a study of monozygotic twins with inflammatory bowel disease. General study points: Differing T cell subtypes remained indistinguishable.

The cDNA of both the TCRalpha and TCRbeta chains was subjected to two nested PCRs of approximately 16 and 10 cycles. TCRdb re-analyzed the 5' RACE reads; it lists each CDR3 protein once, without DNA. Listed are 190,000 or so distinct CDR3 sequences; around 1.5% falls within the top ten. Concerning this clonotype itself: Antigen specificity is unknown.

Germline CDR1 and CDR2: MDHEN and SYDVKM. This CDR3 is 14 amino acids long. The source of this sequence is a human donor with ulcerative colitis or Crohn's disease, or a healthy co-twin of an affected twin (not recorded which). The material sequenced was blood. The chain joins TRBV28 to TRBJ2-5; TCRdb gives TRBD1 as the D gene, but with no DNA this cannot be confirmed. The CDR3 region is CASSPPGSLETQYF.